The entry below describes one T cell receptor beta chain. Its antigen is undetermined. This CDR3 has 16 residues. The V gene lost 8 bases and the J gene lost 1 base, with 17 bases spanning the gap. Germline assignment: CDR1 SNHLY and CDR2 FYNNEI. HTBI primers from iRepertoire and Arm-PCR of CDR3 regions yielded the TCR beta libraries. TCRdb passed the multiplex PCR reads through MiXCR, listing each CDR3 protein once. The repertoire consists of 300,000 to 400,000 distinct CDR3 sequences, with about a sixth occurring once and the leading ten covering approximately 35%. The sample comes from a study of regulatory T cells in long-lasting Graves disease. Time point indicated: newly diagnosed GD, antithyroid drugs for less than 3 months. The TCR library used RNA extracted from PBMCs. Study-wide points: Examination was confined to peripheral blood, excluding thyroid tissue.

The sequences come from peripheral blood mononuclear cells (PBMCs), collected at new diagnosis, from a patient treated with antithyroid drugs. The rearrangement links TRBV2 to TRBJ2-2; maybe TRBD2 (6 bases). The TCR was taken from a female donor with Graves disease. The CDR3 is CASARGGGKNTGELFF. The CDR3 nucleotides are TGTGCCAGCGCCCGAGGAGGAGGGAAGAACACCGGGGAGCTGTTTTTT.